This T cell receptor beta chain derives from a study of OX40 agonist ivuxolimab in advanced cancers. Background on the study: Three patients had partial responses: one hepatocellular carcinoma, two cutaneous melanoma. Broader study findings: Clonal expansion from baseline to week 6 occurred in both CD4+ and CD8+ T cells. Compared with others, partial responders at 0.1-3.0 mg/kg displayed clonal expansion among the lowest.

Of note for this clone: Its antigen is currently unknown.

The germline V gene encodes CDR1 LNHDA and CDR2 SQIVND (reference sequence). The CDR3 loop spans 17 amino acids. Losses at the gene ends were 1 base for V and 0 bases for J; bases not matched to a gene: 2. Libraries were prepared by immunoSEQ multiplex PCR; TCRdb keeps only in-frame clonotypes and omits some of them. The data show approximately 57,000 clones, 88% seen once. Source: CD4+ or CD8+ T cells sorted from blood, taken in a trial of the OX40 agonist ivuxolimab. V is TRBV19 and J is TRBJ2-1, with 11 bases that match TRBD2. This sequence originates from an adult with an advanced solid tumor such as melanoma, head and neck, liver or kidney cancer. CDR3 sequence reads: CASSIGLAGSSYNEQFF. The CDR3, as DNA: TGTGCCAGTAGTATAGGACTAGCGGGGAGCTCCTACAATGAGCAGTTCTTC.